This passage covers 22 T cell receptor beta chains from one sample sequenced in a study of cytomegalovirus exposure and HLA in healthy donors. The PCR ran on 60 Vbeta and 13 Jbeta primers. Clones were read by immunoSEQ multiplex PCR, and TCRdb kept only the in-frame ones, dropping some. The data show over 70,000 clones, with 67% seen just once and around 1.9% held by the top ten. Sequencing used PBMCs. All receptors come from a man aged 25 to 40 in good health and CMV-seronegative.

The V call is TRBV7-9, the J call TRBJ1-1; 7 bases match TRBD1. Looked up from germline, CDR1 is SEHNR and CDR2 is FQNEAQ (reference sequence). The ends lost 7 bases at V and 1 base at J; junction bases unmatched: 6. The CDR3 has 14 residues. CDR3 amino acids: CASTRTGQNTEAFF. CDR3 nucleotide sequence: TGTGCCAGCACTCGGACAGGTCAGAACACTGAAGCTTTCTTT.

The rearrangement links TRBV18 to TRBJ2-7; tentatively, D is TRBD2 (5 bases). CDR3 length: 15 residues. V was pared by 2 bases and J by 4 bases, with 15 bases between. The germline V gene has CDR1 KGHSH and CDR2 LQKENI. The CDR3 bases are TGTGCCAGCTCACCAGGGAGCAGTTCGTCTTACGAGCAGTACTTC. Amino acid sequence: CASSPGSSSSYEQYF.

The genes are TRBV4-1 and TRBJ2-3; 8 nucleotides match TRBD1. After removal of 4 bases from V and 1 base from J, the junction contained 10 bases not matched to a gene. This CDR3 is built from 17 residues. Germline CDR1 and CDR2: MGHRA and YSYEKL. Here the CDR3 reads CASSPGQGLMGTDTQYF. As DNA, the CDR3 is TGCGCCAGCAGCCCTGGACAGGGATTAATGGGCACAGATACGCAGTATTTT.

The CDR3 region has the DNA TGTGCCAGCAGCCAGACTAGCGGGAGCTCTTACGAGCAGTACTTC. Amino acids: CASSQTSGSSYEQYF. This chain links TRBV4-2 with TRBJ2-7, with 12 bases identical to TRBD2. Germline CDR1 LGHNA, CDR2 YNFKEQ. The CDR3 runs 15 residues. V was clipped by 3 bases and J by 4 bases; unmatched bases: 4.

The rearrangement links TRBV19 to TRBJ2-3; 12 bases are a match to TRBD2. This CDR3 is built from 15 residues. V gave up 3 bases and J gave up 3 bases; unmatched junction bases: 1. Per the germline V gene, CDR1 is LNHDA and CDR2 is SQIVND (reference sequence). CDR3 coding DNA: TGTGCCAGTAGTATCGGACTAGCGGGGACAGATACGCAGTATTTT. This encodes CASSIGLAGTDTQYF.

The rearrangement links TRBV13 to TRBJ1-3; no definite D call. CDR1 is PRHDT, CDR2 FYEKMQ, per germline (reference sequence). Trimming stripped 2 bases from V and 4 bases from J, with 6 bases between. CDR3 length: 13 amino acids. DNA for the CDR3: TGTGCCAGCAGCTTACTGCGGGGAAACACCATATATTTT. It yields the protein CASSLLRGNTIYF. Full variable domain (outside the CDR3, taken from reference TRBV13 and TRBJ1-3): AAGVIQSPRHLIKEKRETATLKCYPIPRHDTVYWYQQGPGQDPQFLISFYEKMQSDKGSIPDRFSAQQFSDYHSELNMSSLELGDSALYFCASSLLRGNTIYFGEGSWLTVV.

The genes are TRBV12-5 and TRBJ2-7; D uncertain. Germline V gives CDR1 LGHNT, CDR2 FRNRAP. The CDR3 contains 11 residues. V lost 0 bases and J lost 6, with 3 bases in between. The CDR3 coding sequence is TGTGCTAGTGGTTTGGTCCGCGAGCAGTACTTC. It codes for CASGLVREQYF.

The chain recombines TRBV7-2 with TRBJ1-5; weak D call: TRBD1 (5 bases). V gave up 1 base and J gave up 2 bases, with 12 bases separating them. This CDR3 is 16 amino acids long. The germline CDR1 and CDR2 sequences are SGHTA and FQGNSA. The CDR3 region is CASSLVAQVGNQPQHF. The CDR3 DNA follows: TGTGCCAGCAGCTTAGTAGCACAGGTGGGCAATCAGCCCCAGCATTTT.

The V gene is TRBV5-5, the J gene TRBJ2-3, with 8 bases lining up with TRBD2. The CDR3 sequence is 15 residues long. The V gene end was trimmed by 1 base and the J gene end by 6 bases; junction bases not matched to a gene: 7. Germline loops: CDR1 SGHKS, CDR2 YYEKEE (reference sequence). The CDR3 sequence: CASSLLASGLDTQYF. In DNA form, the CDR3 reads TGTGCCAGCAGCTTGTTGGCTAGCGGGTTGGATACGCAGTATTTT.

J is TRBJ1-6 and V is TRBV30; TRBD1 aligns across 8 bases. Germline V gene data show CDR1 as GTSNPN and CDR2 as SVGIG (reference sequence). Losses at the gene ends were 4 bases for V and 9 bases for J; bases not matched to a gene: 11. The CDR3 contains 15 residues. CDR3 sequence reads: CAWTLSQGASSPLHF. CDR3 DNA: TGTGCCTGGACCCTCTCGCAGGGGGCCAGTTCACCCCTCCACTTT. Based on the CDR3 plus reference TRBV30 and TRBJ1-6, the full variable domain is SQTIHQWPATLVQPVGSPLSLECTVEGTSNPNLYWYRQAAGRGLQLLFYSVGIGQISSEVPQNLSASRPQDRQFILSSKKLLLSDSGFYLCAWTLSQGASSPLHFGNGTRLTVT.

V and J are TRBV27 and TRBJ2-3, with a possible D match to TRBD2 (6 bases). V was pared by 4 bases and J by 2 bases, with 13 bases between. Germline lookup yields CDR1 MNHEY and CDR2 SMNVEV (reference sequence). The CDR3 is made up of 15 amino acids. In DNA, the CDR3 is TGTGCCAGCAGTTGGAGTAGCGGCCCCACAGATACGCAGTATTTT. Translated, it gives CASSWSSGPTDTQYF.

The rearrangement links TRBV7-6 to TRBJ2-3; TRBD2 matches at 10 bases. Per germline, CDR1 SGHVS and CDR2 FNYEAQ. There are 16 residues in the CDR3. After removal of 4 bases from V and 0 bases from J, the junction contained 4 bases not matched to a gene. In DNA, the CDR3 is TGTGCCAGCAGCTCGCAAGCGGGAGGGAGCACAGATACGCAGTATTTT. It translates to CASSSQAGGSTDTQYF.

The V call is TRBV30, the J call TRBJ2-5; 8 positions agree with TRBD2. Germline trimming cut 2 bases from V and 4 bases from J; bases unmatched to any gene: 9. The germline V gene has CDR1 GTSNPN and CDR2 SVGIG (reference sequence). The CDR3 is made up of 15 amino acids. CDR3 DNA sequence: TGTGCCTGGAGTTCCGGGACTAGGAGTCTAGAGACCCAGTACTTC. Amino acid sequence: CAWSSGTRSLETQYF. Combining the CDR3 with reference TRBV30 and TRBJ2-5 gives the whole variable domain SQTIHQWPATLVQPVGSPLSLECTVEGTSNPNLYWYRQAAGRGLQLLFYSVGIGQISSEVPQNLSASRPQDRQFILSSKKLLLSDSGFYLCAWSSGTRSLETQYFGPGTRLLVL.

The chain joins TRBV30 to TRBJ1-5, with 8 positions matching TRBD1. Germline assignment: CDR1 GTSNPN and CDR2 SVGIG (reference sequence). The CDR3 sequence is 15 residues long. V shed 5 bases and J 6 bases; nucleotides not matched to a gene: 12. Written as DNA, the CDR3 is TGTGCCTGGGAGGCAGGGGGCGAGTCTAGTCAGCCCCAGCATTTT. Its protein is CAWEAGGESSQPQHF.

The chain carries TRBV28 and TRBJ2-1; D is unclear. CDR3 length: 12 residues. Germline V lookup: CDR1 MDHEN, CDR2 SYDVKM. The CDR3, as DNA: TGTGTCATAGTCTCCCCCTACAATGAGCAGTTCTTC. Protein: CVIVSPYNEQFF. Complete variable domain (other parts from reference TRBV28 and TRBJ2-1): DVKVTQSSRYLVKRTGEKVFLECVQDMDHENMFWYRQDPGLGLRLIYFSYDVKMKEKGDIPEGYSVSREKKERFSLILESASTNQTSMYLCVIVSPYNEQFFGPGTRLTVL.

The chain joins TRBV19 to TRBJ1-2; 8 bases are shared with TRBD1. The V segment lost 5 bases and the J segment 4 bases; nucleotides outside the gene matches: 9. Germline V CDR1 and CDR2: LNHDA, SQIVND (reference sequence). This CDR3 spans 15 amino acids. CDR3 sequence reads: CASSPPTGAGYGYTF. The CDR3 DNA reads as TGTGCCAGTAGTCCTCCGACAGGGGCTGGCTATGGCTACACCTTC.

This clone was recorded a few times. The chain employs TRBV6-5 and TRBJ2-7; unclear D gene. Germline CDR1 reads MNHEY; CDR2 reads SVGAGI. The germline V and J ends were trimmed by 4 bases and 5 bases, with 15 bases remaining between them. CDR3 length equals 14 residues. The CDR3 protein is CASSLTGYPHEQYF. CDR3 DNA sequence: TGTGCCAGCAGTTTAACCGGGTACCCCCACGAGCAGTACTTC.

V is TRBV11-2 and J is TRBJ2-7, with TRBD1 identical over 8 bases. Looked up from germline, CDR1 is SGHAT and CDR2 is FQNNGV. V trimming: 1 base; J trimming: 4 bases; junction bases outside the gene matches: 3. The CDR3 is made up of 14 amino acids. CDR3 nucleotide sequence: TGTGCCAGCAGCTTAGGAAGGACAGGGTACGAGCAGTACTTC. It specifies CASSLGRTGYEQYF.

This clone has more than one count but fewer than ten. V and J are TRBV19 and TRBJ2-7, with D tentatively TRBD1 (6 bases). Germline CDR1 LNHDA, CDR2 SQIVND (reference sequence). The V gene lost 6 bases and the J gene lost 4 bases, with 10 bases spanning the gap. This CDR3 has 12 amino acids. CDR3 sequence: CASSRDRYEQYF. As DNA, the CDR3 is TGTGCCAGTAGCCGAGACAGGTACGAGCAGTACTTC.

The gene calls are TRBV27 and TRBJ2-1, with 11 bases fitting TRBD2. V shed 2 bases, J shed 0 bases, and the junction held 12 bases outside the gene matches. The CDR3 runs 20 residues. Looked up from germline, CDR1 is MNHEY and CDR2 is SMNVEV (reference sequence). The CDR3 protein is CASSLLSGASGRSSYNEQFF. In DNA form, the CDR3 reads TGTGCCAGCAGTTTACTCTCCGGGGCTAGCGGGAGGAGCTCCTACAATGAGCAGTTCTTC.

This clone was seen a handful of times. This chain uses TRBV7-9 with TRBJ2-3; weak D call: TRBD2 (5 bases). Germline CDR1 and CDR2: SEHNR and FQNEAQ (reference sequence). The CDR3 is 15 residues long. V lost 1 base, J lost 1 base, and 9 bases lay in between. The DNA of the CDR3 is TGTGCCAGCAGCTTAGGCGCGGAGGGCACAGATACGCAGTATTTT. This codes for CASSLGAEGTDTQYF.

This rearrangement joins TRBV7-9 to TRBJ2-1, with D maybe TRBD1 (6 bases). V was trimmed by 5 bases and J by 0 bases, leaving 11 bases between them. This CDR3 is built from 15 residues. Per germline, CDR1 SEHNR and CDR2 FQNEAQ (reference sequence). The DNA for the CDR3 is TGTGCCAGCAGCATTGGACAGAGCTCCTACAATGAGCAGTTCTTC. It specifies CASSIGQSSYNEQFF.